The clone carrying this TCR beta chain was observed many times. Its specificity is not known. This sample stems from a study of blood T cells in healthy people across ages. Study-level results: Per million T cells, TCR beta diversity dropped roughly linearly as age increased.

Through a sample-barcoded 5' primer and a J-beta primer mix, a second PCR was run for roughly 7 to 11 cycles. TCRdb reprocessed the 5' RACE reads with MiXCR, giving one entry per CDR3 protein. Among 550,000 to 750,000 distinct CDR3 sequences listed, roughly 21% were seen once. CDR3 length equals 13 residues. The germline gives CDR1 SNHLY, CDR2 FYNNEI. V lost 5 bases and J lost 2; bases outside the gene matches: 1. The chain has TRBV2 and TRBJ2-3; 7 positions agree with TRBD2. This TCR derives from a man between 65 and 85 years old in good health. What was sequenced was blood. The CDR3 region has the DNA TGTGCCAGCAGTAGGGACTACACAGATACGCAGTATTTT. This translates into CASSRDYTDTQYF. The entire variable domain, with the rest obtained from reference TRBV2 and TRBJ2-3, is as follows: EPEVTQTPSHQVTQMGQEVILRCVPISNHLYFYWYRQILGQKVEFLVSFYNNEISEKSEIFDDQFSVERPDGSNFTLKIRSTKLEDSAMYFCASSRDYTDTQYFGPGTRLTVL.